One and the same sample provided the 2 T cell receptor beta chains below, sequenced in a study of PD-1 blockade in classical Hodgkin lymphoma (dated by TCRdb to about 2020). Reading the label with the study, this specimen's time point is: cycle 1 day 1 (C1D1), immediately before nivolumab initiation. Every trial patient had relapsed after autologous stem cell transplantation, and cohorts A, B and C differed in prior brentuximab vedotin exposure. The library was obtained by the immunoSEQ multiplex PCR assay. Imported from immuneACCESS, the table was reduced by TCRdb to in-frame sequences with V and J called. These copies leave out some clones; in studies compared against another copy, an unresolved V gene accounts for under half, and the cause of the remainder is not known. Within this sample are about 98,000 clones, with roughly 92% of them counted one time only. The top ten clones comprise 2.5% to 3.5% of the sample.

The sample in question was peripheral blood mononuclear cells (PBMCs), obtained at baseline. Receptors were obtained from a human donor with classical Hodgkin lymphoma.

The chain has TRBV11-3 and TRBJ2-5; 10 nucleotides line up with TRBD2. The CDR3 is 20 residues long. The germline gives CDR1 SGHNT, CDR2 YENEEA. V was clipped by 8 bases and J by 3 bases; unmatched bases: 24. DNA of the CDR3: TGTGCCAGCTCGGGCCGGGTATTCCCCCCCGCTAGCGGGAGAAAAGAGACCCAGTACTTC. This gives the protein CASSGRVFPPASGRKETQYF.

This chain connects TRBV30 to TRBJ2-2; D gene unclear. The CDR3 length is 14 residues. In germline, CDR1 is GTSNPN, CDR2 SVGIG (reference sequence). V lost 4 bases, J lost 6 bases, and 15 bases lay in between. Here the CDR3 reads CAWNLLKGPGELFF. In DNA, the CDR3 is TGTGCCTGGAATTTGCTCAAGGGTCCCGGGGAGCTGTTTTTT.